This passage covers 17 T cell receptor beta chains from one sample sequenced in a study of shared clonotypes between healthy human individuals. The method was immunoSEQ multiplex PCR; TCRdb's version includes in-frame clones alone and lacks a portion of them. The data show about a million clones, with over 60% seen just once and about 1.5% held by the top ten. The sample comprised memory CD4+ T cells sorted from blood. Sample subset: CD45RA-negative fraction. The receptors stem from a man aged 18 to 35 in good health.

The CDR3 loop reads CASCPGTAAYNEQFF. The CDR3 DNA reads as TGCGCCAGCTGCCCCGGGACTGCGGCTTACAATGAGCAGTTCTTC. This chain connects TRBV5-1 to TRBJ2-1, with D possibly being TRBD2 (6 bases). Germline CDR1 reads SGHRS; CDR2 reads YFSETQ. The CDR3 has 15 residues. Trimming pared 7 bases from V and 4 bases from J, leaving 18 bases between.

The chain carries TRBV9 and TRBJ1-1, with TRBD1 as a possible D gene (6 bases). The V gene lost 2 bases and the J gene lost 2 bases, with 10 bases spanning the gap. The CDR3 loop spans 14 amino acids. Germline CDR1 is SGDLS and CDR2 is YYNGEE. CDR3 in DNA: TGTGCCAGCAGCGTCCGGGACACAAACACTGAAGCTTTCTTT. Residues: CASSVRDTNTEAFF.

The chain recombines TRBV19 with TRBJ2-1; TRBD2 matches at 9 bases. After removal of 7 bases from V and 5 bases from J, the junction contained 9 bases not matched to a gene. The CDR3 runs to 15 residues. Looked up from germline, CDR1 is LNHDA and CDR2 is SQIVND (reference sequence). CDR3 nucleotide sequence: TGTGCCAGTACCTCTTCCGGGACTAGCAACAATGAGCAGTTCTTC. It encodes CASTSSGTSNNEQFF.

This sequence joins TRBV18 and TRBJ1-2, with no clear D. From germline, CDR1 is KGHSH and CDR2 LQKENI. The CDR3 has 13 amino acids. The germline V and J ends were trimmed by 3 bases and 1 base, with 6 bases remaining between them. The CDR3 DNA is TGTGCCAGCTCACCCGAGGTTAACTATGGCTACACCTTC. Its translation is CASSPEVNYGYTF.

CDR3 in DNA: TGTGCCAGCAGCTTACCCGGGACCCCTAACTATGGCTACACCTTC. Its translation is CASSLPGTPNYGYTF. The rearrangement joins TRBV6-1 to TRBJ1-2; D is possibly TRBD1 (5 bases). V was shortened by 6 bases and J by 0 bases, with 14 bases between the two germline ends. This CDR3 comprises 15 residues. The V gene's germline CDR1 is MNHNS and CDR2 SASEGT.

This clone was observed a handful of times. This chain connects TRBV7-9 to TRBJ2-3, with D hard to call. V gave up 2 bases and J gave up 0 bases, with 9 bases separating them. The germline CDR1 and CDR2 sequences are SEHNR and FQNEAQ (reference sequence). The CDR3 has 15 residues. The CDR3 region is CASSLLLGSTDTQYF. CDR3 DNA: TGTGCCAGCAGCTTACTCCTCGGGAGCACAGATACGCAGTATTTT.

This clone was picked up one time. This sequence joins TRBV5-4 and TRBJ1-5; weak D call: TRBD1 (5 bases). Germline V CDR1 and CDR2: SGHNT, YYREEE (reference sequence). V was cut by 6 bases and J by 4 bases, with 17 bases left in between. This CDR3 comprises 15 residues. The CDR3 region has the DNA TGTGCCAGCACCACTCCTTCGGGGGAAAATCAGCCCCAGCATTTT. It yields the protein CASTTPSGENQPQHF.

The DNA for the CDR3 is TGTGCCAGTAGTACCCCTGGGACATCCTACGAGCAGTACTTC. Its translation is CASSTPGTSYEQYF. The rearrangement links TRBV19 to TRBJ2-7; D possibly corresponds to TRBD1 (6 bases). The V gene lost 4 bases and the J gene lost 1 base, with 11 bases spanning the gap. From germline, CDR1 is LNHDA and CDR2 SQIVND (reference sequence). The CDR3 loop spans 14 amino acids. The whole variable domain, filled in from reference TRBV19 and TRBJ2-7, reads DGGITQSPKYLFRKEGQNVTLSCEQNLNHDAMYWYRQDPGQGLRLIYYSQIVNDFQKGDIAEGYSVSREKKESFPLTVTSAQKNPTAFYLCASSTPGTSYEQYFGPGTRLTVT.

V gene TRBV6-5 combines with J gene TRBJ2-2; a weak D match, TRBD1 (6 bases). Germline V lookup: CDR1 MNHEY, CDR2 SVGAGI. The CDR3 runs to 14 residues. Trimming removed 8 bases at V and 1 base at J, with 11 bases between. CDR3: CASLGGLNTGELFF. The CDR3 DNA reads TGTGCCAGCCTAGGGGGTCTGAACACCGGGGAGCTGTTTTTT.

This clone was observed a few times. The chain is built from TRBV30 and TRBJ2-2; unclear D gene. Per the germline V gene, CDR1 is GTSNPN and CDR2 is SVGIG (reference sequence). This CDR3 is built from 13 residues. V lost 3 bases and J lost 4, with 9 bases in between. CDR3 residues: CAWRRAITGELFF. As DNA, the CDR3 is TGTGCCTGGAGAAGGGCCATCACCGGGGAGCTGTTTTTT.

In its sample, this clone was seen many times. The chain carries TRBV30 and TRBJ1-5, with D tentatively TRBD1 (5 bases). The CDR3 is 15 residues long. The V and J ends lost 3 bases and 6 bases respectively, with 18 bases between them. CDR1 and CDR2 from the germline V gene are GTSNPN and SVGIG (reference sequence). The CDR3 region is CAWSPRAGRGQPQHF. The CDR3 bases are TGTGCCTGGAGCCCAAGGGCAGGGAGGGGTCAGCCCCAGCATTTT.

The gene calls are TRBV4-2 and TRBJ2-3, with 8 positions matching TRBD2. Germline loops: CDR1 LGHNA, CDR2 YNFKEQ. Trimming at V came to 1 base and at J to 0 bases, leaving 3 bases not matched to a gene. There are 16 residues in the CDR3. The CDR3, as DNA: TGTGCCAGCAGCCAAGGCTTAGCGGGGAGCACAGATACGCAGTATTTT. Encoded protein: CASSQGLAGSTDTQYF.

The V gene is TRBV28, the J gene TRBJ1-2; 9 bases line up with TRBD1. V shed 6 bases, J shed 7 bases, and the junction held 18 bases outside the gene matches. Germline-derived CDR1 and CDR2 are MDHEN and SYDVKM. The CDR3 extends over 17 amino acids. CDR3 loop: CASSNPRDREFRGGYTF. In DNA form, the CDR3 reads TGTGCCAGCAGCAACCCCCGGGACAGGGAGTTTCGTGGTGGCTACACCTTC.

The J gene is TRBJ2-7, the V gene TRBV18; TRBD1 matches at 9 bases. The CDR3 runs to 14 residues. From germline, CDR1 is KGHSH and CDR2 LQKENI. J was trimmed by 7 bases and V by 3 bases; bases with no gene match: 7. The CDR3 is CASSPGQGGTEQYF. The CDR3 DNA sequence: TGTGCCAGCTCACCGGGACAGGGCGGGACGGAGCAGTACTTC.

In DNA form, the CDR3 reads TGCAGCGTTGCGTCAGGGGAGGCCTATGGCTACACCTTC. Protein sequence: CSVASGEAYGYTF. The V and J genes are TRBV29-1 and TRBJ1-2; weak D call: TRBD1 (6 bases). Germline V gene sequence: CDR1 SQVTM, CDR2 ANQGSEA. Trimming removed 4 bases from V and 4 bases from J, with 13 bases in between. The CDR3 consists of 13 residues.

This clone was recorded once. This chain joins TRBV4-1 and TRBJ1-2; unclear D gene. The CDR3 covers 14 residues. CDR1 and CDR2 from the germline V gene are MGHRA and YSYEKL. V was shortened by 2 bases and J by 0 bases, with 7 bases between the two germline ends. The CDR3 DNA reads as TGCGCCAGCAGCCAACCCCCGGCTAACTATGGCTACACCTTC. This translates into CASSQPPANYGYTF.

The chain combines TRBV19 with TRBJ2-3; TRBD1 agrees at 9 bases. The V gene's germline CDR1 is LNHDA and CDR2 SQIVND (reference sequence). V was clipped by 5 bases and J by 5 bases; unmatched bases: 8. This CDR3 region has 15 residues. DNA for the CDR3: TGTGCCAGTAGTCCGGACAGGGGAGCACTAGATACGCAGTATTTT. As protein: CASSPDRGALDTQYF.